A selection of T cell receptor beta chains follows, all from one sample in a study of CD8+ T cells in alopecia areata. The protocol was immunoSEQ multiplex PCR, while the TCRdb copy is restricted to in-frame clones and leaves out a portion. The table shows some 80,000 clones, with roughly 66% occurring only once. This specimen was CD8+ T cells sorted from blood, taken at week 24, from a patient treated with tofacitinib. These receptors originate from a human donor with alopecia areata. Both conserved end residues are part of each CDR3. D genes are given only for firm matches. Clone size is shown for a subset of rows, as once, few, many or a class of expanded clone.

>TRBD1|TRBJ1-5|.|14|TRBV25-1
CASAGTGGRQPQHF
TGTGCCAGCGCCGGGACAGGGGGCCGTCAGCCCCAGCATTTT
>.|TRBJ1-1|.|16|TRBV5-6
CASSLARGAVDTEAFF
TGTGCCAGCAGCTTGGCAAGGGGGGCGGTCGACACTGAAGCTTTCTTT
>TRBD2|TRBJ2-1|.|17|TRBV4-3
CASSQDPGLAVRNEQFF
TGCGCCAGCAGCCAAGATCCCGGACTAGCCGTTAGGAATGAGCAGTTCTTC
>.|TRBJ1-5|.|13|TRBV19
CASAPGLNQPQHF
TGTGCCAGCGCCCCAGGACTAAATCAGCCCCAGCATTTT
>.|TRBJ2-1|few|15|TRBV7-6
CASTQSGSSYNEQFF
TGTGCCAGCACCCAGTCGGGGAGCTCCTACAATGAGCAGTTCTTC
>TRBD1|TRBJ2-7|once|15|TRBV5-1
CASSLTGQGNYEQYF
TGCGCCAGCAGCCTTACGGGACAGGGGAACTACGAGCAGTACTTC
>.|TRBJ2-5|.|14|TRBV7-9
CASSLVQGQETQYF
TGTGCCAGCAGCTTAGTACAGGGTCAAGAGACCCAGTACTTC
>.|TRBJ2-5|.|16|TRBV7-2
CASSLNLAGSQETQYF
TGTGCCAGCAGCTTAAACCTGGCGGGGTCTCAAGAGACCCAGTACTTC
>TRBD2|TRBJ2-7|.|15|TRBV5-1
CASSLRSGETYEQYF
TGCGCCAGCAGCTTAAGAAGCGGGGAAACCTACGAGCAGTACTTC
>.|TRBJ1-2|.|13|TRBV7-9
CASSFGSNYGYTF
TGTGCCAGCAGCTTTGGCAGCAACTATGGCTACACCTTC
>.|TRBJ1-1|.|15|TRBV10-3
CAVSEAGRGNTEAFF
TGTGCCGTCAGTGAGGCGGGACGGGGGAACACTGAAGCTTTCTTT
>TRBD2|TRBJ2-7|.|15|TRBV9
CASSPSGGGPYEQYF
TGTGCCAGCAGCCCCTCTGGCGGGGGGCCCTACGAGCAGTACTTC
>TRBD2|TRBJ2-1|.|15|TRBV5-1
CASSLTSGRFNEQFF
TGCGCCAGCAGCTTAACTAGCGGGAGATTTAATGAGCAGTTCTTC
>.|TRBJ2-5|.|15|TRBV27
CASSPSPGPQETQYF
TGTGCCAGCAGCCCAAGTCCGGGGCCTCAAGAGACCCAGTACTTC
>TRBD2|TRBJ2-4|few|10|TRBV27
CASGGDIQYF
TGTGCCAGCGGGGGGGACATTCAGTACTTC
>.|TRBJ1-1|.|13|TRBV5-4
CASSPPTNTEAFF
TGTGCCAGCAGCCCCCCAACGAACACTGAAGCTTTCTTT
>.|TRBJ1-5|few|14|TRBV27
CASSFGSSNQPQHF
TGTGCCAGCAGTTTCGGTAGTAGCAATCAGCCCCAGCATTTT
>TRBD2|TRBJ2-1|many|14|TRBV7-3
CASSERGSYNEQFF
TGTGCCAGCAGTGAGCGGGGGTCCTACAATGAGCAGTTCTTC
>.|TRBJ2-2|.|15|TRBV4-3
CASSQERYNTGELFF
TGCGCCAGCAGCCAGGAAAGATATAACACCGGGGAGCTGTTTTTT
>.|TRBJ2-1|few|14|TRBV19
CASSVWQGRNEQFF
TGTGCCAGTAGTGTATGGCAGGGACGGAATGAGCAGTTCTTC
>.|TRBJ2-1|few|15|TRBV6-5
CASSLLAPEYNEQFF
TGTGCCAGCAGTTTACTAGCTCCCGAATACAATGAGCAGTTCTTC
>.|TRBJ1-1|.|14|TRBV9
CASSVDRVDTEAFF
TGTGCCAGCAGCGTAGATCGGGTTGACACTGAAGCTTTCTTT
>.|TRBJ2-7|once|11|TRBV25-1
CASSEAYEQYF
TGTGCCAGCAGTGAGGCCTACGAGCAGTACTTC
>.|TRBJ2-7|.|14|TRBV27
CASSFIGSPYEQYF
TGTGCCAGCAGTTTTATAGGGAGTCCCTACGAGCAGTACTTC
>TRBD1|TRBJ2-1|.|16|TRBV4-2
CASRNKGDRVYNEQFF
TGTGCCAGCAGGAACAAAGGGGACAGGGTCTACAATGAGCAGTTCTTC
>TRBD1|TRBJ2-7|.|17|TRBV4-3
CASSQDRARQGAYEQYF
TGCGCCAGCAGCCAAGACCGCGCCCGACAGGGGGCCTACGAGCAGTACTTC
>.|TRBJ2-6|.|13|TRBV15
CATSTSGANVLTF
TGTGCCACCAGCACCTCTGGGGCCAACGTCCTGACTTTC
>.|TRBJ2-1|.|14|TRBV5-1
CASSSLGVGNEQFF
TGCGCCAGCAGCTCGCTAGGGGTGGGGAATGAGCAGTTCTTC
>.|TRBJ2-1|.|13|TRBV29-1
CSVEGPKAREQFF
TGCAGCGTTGAAGGACCAAAGGCACGTGAGCAGTTCTTC
>.|TRBJ1-2|once|14|TRBV25-1
CASSEWGQGDGYTF
TGTGCCAGCAGTGAATGGGGCCAGGGAGATGGCTACACCTTC
>TRBD1|TRBJ1-1|.|14|TRBV6-6
CASSPGTGNTEAFF
TGTGCCAGCAGCCCTGGGACAGGGAACACTGAAGCTTTCTTT
>TRBD2|TRBJ2-5|.|13|TRBV9
CASSVDGGETQYF
TGTGCCAGCAGCGTAGACGGGGGGGAGACCCAGTACTTC
>.|TRBJ2-1|.|11|TRBV4-1
CASSYWNEQFF
TGCGCCAGCAGCTACTGGAATGAGCAGTTCTTC
>TRBD2|TRBJ2-5|few|16|TRBV4-1
CASSLLAGGPQETQYF
TGCGCCAGCAGCCTCCTAGCGGGGGGGCCCCAAGAGACCCAGTACTTC
>TRBD2|TRBJ2-7|few|14|TRBV7-2
CASRDTGTSYEQYF
TGTGCCAGCAGGGACACCGGGACTAGCTACGAGCAGTACTTC
>.|TRBJ2-7|.|15|TRBV18
CASSPTAGSTYEQYF
TGTGCCAGCTCACCAACAGCAGGGTCTACCTACGAGCAGTACTTC
>TRBD1|TRBJ2-5|.|15|TRBV28
CASSLLGQVLETQYF
TGTGCCAGCAGTTTACTGGGACAGGTTTTGGAGACCCAGTACTTC
>.|TRBJ2-3|once|14|TRBV29-1
CSVEAQGITDTQYF
TGCAGCGTCGAGGCTCAGGGAATCACAGATACGCAGTATTTT
>TRBD1|TRBJ2-3|.|15|TRBV5-1
CASSPGTGGSDTQYF
TGCGCCAGCAGCCCTGGGACAGGGGGCTCAGATACGCAGTATTTT
>TRBD1|TRBJ2-5|.|14|TRBV29-1
CSVEDTGVGETQYF
TGCAGCGTTGAAGATACAGGGGTGGGTGAGACCCAGTACTTC
>TRBD2|TRBJ2-3|.|16|TRBV10-3
CAISVAGAHRPDTQYF
TGTGCCATCAGTGTAGCGGGGGCGCACCGGCCAGATACGCAGTATTTT
>.|TRBJ2-7|.|13|TRBV2
CASTNGFTYEQYF
TGTGCCAGCACTAACGGTTTCACCTACGAGCAGTACTTC
>.|TRBJ2-5|.|13|TRBV7-9
CAIPAGAQETQYF
TGTGCCATCCCGGCAGGGGCCCAAGAGACCCAGTACTTC
>TRBD2|TRBJ2-1|few|15|TRBV19
CASSIGAGGFDEQFF
TGTGCCAGTAGTATTGGCGCGGGAGGGTTCGATGAGCAGTTCTTC
>TRBD2|TRBJ2-2|.|17|TRBV9
CASSPASGGPSSGELFF
TGTGCCAGCAGCCCTGCTAGCGGGGGGCCGTCCTCCGGGGAGCTGTTTTTT